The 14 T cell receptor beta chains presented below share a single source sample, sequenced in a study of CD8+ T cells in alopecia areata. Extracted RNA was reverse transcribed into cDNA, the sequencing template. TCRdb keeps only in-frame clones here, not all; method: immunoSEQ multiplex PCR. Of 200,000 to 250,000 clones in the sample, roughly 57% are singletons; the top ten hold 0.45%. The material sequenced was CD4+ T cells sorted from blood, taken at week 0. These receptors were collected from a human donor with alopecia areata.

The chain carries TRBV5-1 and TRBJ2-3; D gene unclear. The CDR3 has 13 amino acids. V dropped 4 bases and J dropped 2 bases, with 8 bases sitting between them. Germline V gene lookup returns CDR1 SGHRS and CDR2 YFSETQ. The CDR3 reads CASSDQPTDTQYF. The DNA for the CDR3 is TGCGCCAGCAGCGATCAGCCCACAGATACGCAGTATTTT.

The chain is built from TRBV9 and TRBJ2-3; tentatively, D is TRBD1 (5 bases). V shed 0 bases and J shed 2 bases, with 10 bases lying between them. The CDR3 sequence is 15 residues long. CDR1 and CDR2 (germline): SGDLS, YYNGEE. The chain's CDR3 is CASSVAAGNTDTQYF. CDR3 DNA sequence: TGTGCCAGCAGCGTAGCAGCAGGGAACACAGATACGCAGTATTTT.

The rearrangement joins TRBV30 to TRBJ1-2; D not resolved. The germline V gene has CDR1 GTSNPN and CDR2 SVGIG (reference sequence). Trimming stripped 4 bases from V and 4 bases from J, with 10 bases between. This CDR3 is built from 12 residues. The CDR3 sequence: CAWMGGPYGYTF. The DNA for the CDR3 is TGTGCCTGGATGGGCGGGCCCTATGGCTACACCTTC.

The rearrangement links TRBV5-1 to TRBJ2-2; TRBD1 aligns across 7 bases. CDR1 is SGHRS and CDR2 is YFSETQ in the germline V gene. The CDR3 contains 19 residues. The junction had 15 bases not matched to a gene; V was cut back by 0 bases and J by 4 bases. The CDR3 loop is CASSLAGTLGQRTTGELFF. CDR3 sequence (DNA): TGCGCCAGCAGCTTGGCCGGGACCCTGGGACAGCGAACCACCGGGGAGCTGTTTTTT.

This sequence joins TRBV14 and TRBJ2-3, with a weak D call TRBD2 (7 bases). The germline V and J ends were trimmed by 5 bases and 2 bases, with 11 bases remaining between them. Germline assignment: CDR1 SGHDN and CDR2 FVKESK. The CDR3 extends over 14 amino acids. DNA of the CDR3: TGTGCCAGCAGCTCGGGGGGCCCCACAGATACGCAGTATTTT. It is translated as CASSSGGPTDTQYF.

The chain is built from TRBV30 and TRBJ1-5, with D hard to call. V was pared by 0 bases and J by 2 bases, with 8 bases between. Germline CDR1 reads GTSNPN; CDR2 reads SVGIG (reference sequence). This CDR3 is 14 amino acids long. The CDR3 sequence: CAWSVQEGNQPQHF. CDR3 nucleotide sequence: TGTGCCTGGAGTGTACAAGAAGGCAATCAGCCCCAGCATTTT.

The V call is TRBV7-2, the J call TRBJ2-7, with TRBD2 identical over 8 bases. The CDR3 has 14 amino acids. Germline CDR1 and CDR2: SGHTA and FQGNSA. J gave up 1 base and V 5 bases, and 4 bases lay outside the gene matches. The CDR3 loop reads CASSRGLESYEQYF. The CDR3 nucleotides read TGTGCCAGCAGCCGGGGACTAGAATCCTACGAGCAGTACTTC.

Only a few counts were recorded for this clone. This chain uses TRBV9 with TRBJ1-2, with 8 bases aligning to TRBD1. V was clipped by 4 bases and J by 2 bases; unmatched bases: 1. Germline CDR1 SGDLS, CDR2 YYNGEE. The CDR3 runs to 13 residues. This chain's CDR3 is CASSRQGNYGYTF. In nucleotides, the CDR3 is TGTGCCAGCAGCAGACAGGGGAACTATGGCTACACCTTC.

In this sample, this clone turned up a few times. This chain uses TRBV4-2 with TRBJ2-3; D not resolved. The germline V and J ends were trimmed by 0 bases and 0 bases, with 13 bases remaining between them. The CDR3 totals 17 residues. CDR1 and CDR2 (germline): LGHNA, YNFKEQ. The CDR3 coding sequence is TGTGCCAGCAGCCAAGAATTCCGGCTTGCTAGCACAGATACGCAGTATTTT. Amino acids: CASSQEFRLASTDTQYF.

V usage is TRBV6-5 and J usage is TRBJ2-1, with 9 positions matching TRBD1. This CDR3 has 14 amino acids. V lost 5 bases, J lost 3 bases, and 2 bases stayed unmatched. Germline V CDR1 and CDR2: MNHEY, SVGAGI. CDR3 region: CASSLTGGYNEQFF. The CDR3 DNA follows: TGTGCCAGCAGTCTGACAGGGGGCTACAATGAGCAGTTCTTC.

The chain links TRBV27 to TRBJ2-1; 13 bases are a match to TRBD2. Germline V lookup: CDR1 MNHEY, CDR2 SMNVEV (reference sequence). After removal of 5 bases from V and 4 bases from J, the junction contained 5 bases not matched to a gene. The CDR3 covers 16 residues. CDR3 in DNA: TGTGCCAGCAGTCCCTCGACTAGCGGGGGGTACAATGAGCAGTTCTTC. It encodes CASSPSTSGGYNEQFF.

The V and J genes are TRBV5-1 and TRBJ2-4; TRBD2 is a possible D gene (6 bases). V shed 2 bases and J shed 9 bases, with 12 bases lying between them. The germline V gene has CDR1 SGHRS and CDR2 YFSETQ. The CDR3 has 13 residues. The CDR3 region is CASSFKGGGIQYF. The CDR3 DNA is TGCGCCAGCAGCTTTAAGGGAGGAGGCATTCAGTACTTC.

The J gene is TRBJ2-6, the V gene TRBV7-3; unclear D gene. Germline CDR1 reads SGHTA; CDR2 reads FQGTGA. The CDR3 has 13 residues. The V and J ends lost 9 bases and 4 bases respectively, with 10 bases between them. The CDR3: CARSFSGANVLTF. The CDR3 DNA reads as TGTGCCAGGTCCTTTTCGGGGGCCAACGTCCTGACTTTC. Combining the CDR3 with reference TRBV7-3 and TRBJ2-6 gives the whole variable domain GAGVSQTPSNKVTEKGKYVELRCDPISGHTALYWYRQSLGQGPEFLIYFQGTGAADDSGLPNDRFFAVRPEGSVSTLKIQRTERGDSAVYLCARSFSGANVLTFGAGSRLTVL.

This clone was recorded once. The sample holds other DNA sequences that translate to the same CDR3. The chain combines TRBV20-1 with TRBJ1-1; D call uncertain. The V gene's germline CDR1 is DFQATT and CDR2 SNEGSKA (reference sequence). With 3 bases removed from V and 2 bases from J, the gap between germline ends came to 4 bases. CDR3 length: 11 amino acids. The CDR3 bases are TGCAGTGCTAGTTCTAACACTGAAGCTTTCTTT. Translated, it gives CSASSNTEAFF.